This is a list of T cell receptor beta chains from one sample in a study of Graves' ophthalmopathy and Graves' hyperthyroidism. TCRdb recomputed calls from the multiplex PCR reads with MiXCR, one row per CDR3 protein. The profile shows under 800,000 distinct CDR3 sequences, over 20% of them singletons. The sample consisted of peripheral blood. Source of these receptors: a woman between 18 and 30 years old with stable Graves' hyperthyroidism. Some clones in this sample may be carry-over from other donors' samples. The CDR3 runs from the conserved cysteine through the conserved F or W. A D gene is named only where the DNA matches it firmly. Clone size is stated in some rows and not others, as once, few, many or a class when expanded.

V gene	J gene	clone size	D gene	CDR3 DNA	CDR3 protein
TRBV2	TRBJ2-5	many	.	TGTGCCAGCCAGCGGGTAACGCAAGAGACCCAGTACTTC	CASQRVTQETQYF
TRBV27	TRBJ1-5	many	.	TGTGCCAGCAGTTTACAGGGTTGGAATCAGCCCCAGCATTTT	CASSLQGWNQPQHF
TRBV9	TRBJ2-7	.	.	TGTGCCAGCAGCCTAAGCTCGGAGTCCTACGAGCAGTACTTC	CASSLSSESYEQYF
TRBV19	TRBJ1-2	many	.	TGTGCCAGTACCCCTGTCCCCAGGGTCTATGGCTACACCTTC	CASTPVPRVYGYTF
TRBV6-5	TRBJ1-1	.	.	TGTGCCAGCAGTTACTCGAGTCTTAATGAAGCTTTCTTT	CASSYSSLNEAFF
TRBV5-1	TRBJ1-5	few	TRBD1	TGCGCCAGCAGCACCGGGGACAGAGAGAATCAGCCCCAGCATTTT	CASSTGDRENQPQHF
TRBV2	TRBJ1-2	many	.	TGTGCCAGCAGTGAGTTCAGGGGAAGGGACTATGGCTACACCTTC	CASSEFRGRDYGYTF
TRBV28	TRBJ1-2	many	.	TGTGCCAGCAGTTTAATAGCCTATGGCTACACCTTC	CASSLIAYGYTF
TRBV6-1	TRBJ2-5	.	.	TGTGCCAGCAGCCCTCTCCCCCTTGGAGCGACCCAGTACTTC	CASSPLPLGATQYF
TRBV6-2/TRBV6-3	TRBJ2-7	many	.	TGTGCCAGCAGCTCTTATCTCTACGAGCAGTACTTC	CASSSYLYEQYF
TRBV6-5	TRBJ2-7	many	.	TGTGCCAGCGGAATCTGGGGCGACGAGCAGTACTTC	CASGIWGDEQYF
TRBV6-2/TRBV6-3	TRBJ1-1	many	TRBD1	TGTGCCAGCAGTTGGGGACAGTACCGTTCTCAAGCTTTCTTT	CASSWGQYRSQAFF
TRBV30	TRBJ1-1	.	.	TGTGCCTGGGGTGACGGGGAACCGTCGCGGGCTTTCTTT	CAWGDGEPSRAFF
TRBV19	TRBJ2-2	many	TRBD1	TGTGCCAGTAGTATACGTCCGGGGGACAGGGGGCGAACCGGGGAGCTGTTTTTT	CASSIRPGDRGRTGELFF
TRBV28	TRBJ2-5	many	TRBD2	TGTGCCAGCAGTTTACTGGCCCAGCGGGGGGCCTCGGAGACCCAGTACTTC	CASSLLAQRGASETQYF
TRBV20-1	TRBJ1-5	few	TRBD1	TGCAGTGCTCCGGACAGGGGGGGAAGACAGCCCCAGCATTTT	CSAPDRGGRQPQHF
TRBV6-1	TRBJ2-5	many	.	TGTGCCAGCAGTGGGACAGTGTCCCAAGAGACCCAGTACTTC	CASSGTVSQETQYF
TRBV10-3	TRBJ1-1	many	.	TGTGCCATCAGTGGGACGGACATCGGTGCTTTCTTT	CAISGTDIGAFF
TRBV2	TRBJ2-7	.	.	TGTGCCAGGCAGGGACACCCGAGTACCTACGAGCAGTACTTC	CARQGHPSTYEQYF
TRBV11-2	TRBJ2-7	many	TRBD1	TGTGCCAGCAGCTCATACAGGGGGCTAGTCTACGAGCAGTACTTC	CASSSYRGLVYEQYF
TRBV12-3/TRBV12-4	TRBJ2-2	few	.	TGTGCCAGCAGTCCGAACACCGGGGGGCTGTTTTTT	CASSPNTGGLFF
TRBV28	TRBJ2-7	many	.	TGTGCCAGCAGTTCTTGGACAGTTAGCTCCTACGAGCAGTACTTC	CASSSWTVSSYEQYF
TRBV6-5	TRBJ1-1	many	.	TGTGCCAGCAGTTACTCCTACGGGGACACTGAAGCTTTCTTT	CASSYSYGDTEAFF
TRBV7-2	TRBJ2-5	.	TRBD2	TGTGCCAGCAGCACGAGCGGGGGGTTCCAAGAGACCCAGTACTTC	CASSTSGGFQETQYF
TRBV2	TRBJ1-2	few	.	TGTGCCAGCAGTGAAGTACAGGGAAACTATGGCTACACCTTC	CASSEVQGNYGYTF
TRBV19	TRBJ1-3	.	.	TGTGCCAGAACAAACAGACGGAGAGACTCTGGAAACACCATATATTTT	CARTNRRRDSGNTIYF